A selection of T cell receptor beta chains follows, all from one sample in a study of T-cell memory formation after mild COVID-19. TCRdb used MiXCR to reprocess the 5' RACE reads, holding one entry per CDR3 protein. The sample records about half a million distinct CDR3 sequences, around a sixth being singletons. Sequencing was performed on PBMCs or a T cell subset sorted from them (not recorded which). The receptors were sampled from an adult woman who had mild COVID-19 (a few samples of this study predate the infection). Cell type and time point are not known. The CDR3 runs from the conserved cysteine through the conserved F or W. A D gene is named only where the DNA matches it firmly. Some rows have no size entry. The others give once, few or many, or a class for an expanded clone.

V	size	D	J	CDR3	DNA
TRBV24-1	few	-	TRBJ2-5	CATRDAHETQYF	TGTGCCACCAGGGACGCACACGAGACCCAGTACTTC
TRBV7-9	few	-	TRBJ1-3	CASARLYSGNTIYF	TGTGCCAGCGCTCGTCTTTACTCTGGAAACACCATATATTTT
TRBV11-2	-	-	TRBJ2-3	CASSLGLGSTDTQYF	TGTGCCAGCAGCTTAGGGCTTGGTAGCACAGATACGCAGTATTTT
TRBV5-8	few	TRBD2	TRBJ2-2	CASSGWRGGSGELFF	TGTGCCAGCAGCGGTTGGCGGGGGGGCAGCGGGGAGCTGTTTTTT
TRBV18	-	-	TRBJ2-2	CASSPRQGGPGELFF	TGTGCCAGCTCACCACGACAGGGAGGTCCCGGGGAGCTGTTTTTT
TRBV5-8	few	-	TRBJ2-1	CAIRRPTAYNEQFF	TGTGCCATCCGCCGACCGACAGCCTACAATGAGCAGTTCTTC
TRBV7-6	many	-	TRBJ2-3	CASSSRGEAYTDTQYF	TGTGCCAGCAGCTCCCGAGGGGAAGCGTACACAGATACGCAGTATTTT
TRBV5-1	few	-	TRBJ1-1	CASSLQRGVNTEAFF	TGCGCCAGCAGCCTTCAGCGGGGGGTGAACACTGAAGCTTTCTTT
TRBV7-2	few	TRBD2	TRBJ2-1	CASSTYSGRANEQFF	TGTGCCAGCAGCACATATAGCGGGAGGGCCAATGAGCAGTTCTTC
TRBV2	many	TRBD1	TRBJ2-3	CASLEIRQGRRNF	TGTGCCAGCCTTGAGATTCGACAGGGGAGGAGGAATTTT
TRBV29-1	-	-	TRBJ1-2	CSVGEGPNYGYTF	TGCAGCGTTGGGGAAGGACCTAACTATGGCTACACCTTC
TRBV7-2	few	-	TRBJ2-2	CASSLRAGVPGELFF	TGTGCCAGCAGCTTAAGGGCAGGGGTGCCCGGGGAGCTGTTTTTT
TRBV6-1	-	TRBD1	TRBJ2-7	CASRSDRGRYEQYF	TGTGCCAGCAGGTCTGACAGGGGACGCTACGAGCAGTACTTC
TRBV5-1	-	TRBD1	TRBJ1-2	CASSWEQGNGYTF	TGCGCCAGCAGCTGGGAACAGGGGAATGGCTACACCTTC
TRBV4-1	few	TRBD1	TRBJ1-2	CASSLGVPGTGDGYTF	TGCGCCAGCAGCCTGGGGGTTCCCGGGACAGGGGACGGCTACACCTTC
TRBV29-1	-	-	TRBJ1-1	CSVGDMNTEAFF	TGCAGCGTTGGTGACATGAACACTGAAGCTTTCTTT
TRBV7-8	few	TRBD2	TRBJ2-2	CASSARRAGAGELFF	TGTGCCAGCAGCGCGCGGAGAGCGGGAGCCGGGGAGCTGTTTTTT
TRBV12-3/TRBV12-4	-	-	TRBJ2-1	CASSLGSRYNEQFF	TGTGCCAGCAGTTTAGGTTCTCGCTACAATGAGCAGTTCTTC
TRBV29-1	-	TRBD2	TRBJ2-3	CSVVTGGTQYF	TGCAGCGTTGTAACGGGGGGTACGCAGTATTTT
TRBV29-1	many	TRBD2	TRBJ2-7	CSVSGLAAYEQYF	TGCAGCGTCTCGGGACTAGCGGCCTACGAGCAGTACTTC
TRBV6-2/TRBV6-3	-	-	TRBJ2-1	CASSYSSFGGEQFF	TGTGCCAGCAGTTATTCTAGTTTCGGCGGTGAGCAGTTCTTC
TRBV12-3/TRBV12-4	few	TRBD2	TRBJ2-3	CASRRAGGKDTQYF	TGTGCCAGCCGCCGCGCGGGAGGGAAAGATACGCAGTATTTT
TRBV4-3	few	-	TRBJ2-6	CASSQDSYSGANVLTF	TGCGCCAGCAGCCAGGACTCCTACTCTGGGGCCAACGTCCTGACTTTC
TRBV7-2	few	-	TRBJ2-5	CASSLVFTGREETQYF	TGTGCCAGCAGCTTAGTCTTCACGGGCAGGGAAGAGACCCAGTACTTC
TRBV28	-	-	TRBJ2-7	CASRRELREQYF	TGTGCCAGCAGGCGGGAATTGCGGGAGCAGTACTTC
TRBV11-3	-	-	TRBJ1-2	CASSLDGGNYGYTF	TGTGCCAGCAGCTTAGATGGGGGAAACTATGGCTACACCTTC
TRBV15	few	-	TRBJ2-1	CATSRDMGLRSYNEQFF	TGTGCCACCAGCAGAGATATGGGGTTACGCTCCTACAATGAGCAGTTCTTC
TRBV12-3/TRBV12-4	-	-	TRBJ1-1	CASSWGGYGAFF	TGTGCCAGCAGTTGGGGAGGGTATGGAGCTTTCTTT
TRBV30	few	-	TRBJ1-1	CAWGLGGAFF	TGTGCCTGGGGCCTTGGAGGAGCTTTCTTT
TRBV19	-	TRBD2	TRBJ2-1	CASSGLAGGLDPRQFF	TGTGCCAGTAGCGGACTAGCGGGAGGACTTGACCCGCGGCAGTTCTTC
TRBV18	many	TRBD2	TRBJ2-1	CASSSSGGSYNEQFF	TGTGCCAGCTCCTCCAGCGGGGGCAGCTACAATGAGCAGTTCTTC
TRBV2	-	TRBD2	TRBJ2-1	CASSEGGGYNEQFF	TGTGCCAGCAGTGAAGGGGGGGGCTACAATGAGCAGTTCTTC
TRBV5-4	-	TRBD2	TRBJ2-7	CASSSGLAAYEQYF	TGTGCCAGCAGCTCAGGACTAGCGGCCTACGAGCAGTACTTC
TRBV5-5	-	-	TRBJ1-6	CASSRDPNSPLHF	TGTGCCAGCAGCAGGGATCCCAATTCACCCCTCCACTTT
TRBV21-1	-	-	TRBJ1-1	CASAGTGGWNTEAFF	TGTGCCAGCGCCGGGACAGGGGGCTGGAACACTGAAGCTTTCTTT
TRBV30	-	TRBD2	TRBJ2-7	CAWSPGLAGVGSYEQYF	TGTGCCTGGAGTCCGGGACTAGCGGGAGTAGGTTCCTACGAGCAGTACTTC
TRBV7-9	few	-	TRBJ2-7	CASSSGTPYEQYF	TGTGCCAGCAGCTCCGGGACACCCTACGAGCAGTACTTC
TRBV7-6	-	-	TRBJ2-1	CASSSGDALGRENNEQFF	TGTGCCAGCAGCTCCGGAGACGCACTCGGACGGGAAAACAATGAGCAGTTCTTC
TRBV5-1	few	-	TRBJ2-7	CASSPEALSYEQYF	TGCGCCAGCAGCCCCGAGGCGTTATCCTACGAGCAGTACTTC
TRBV6-6	-	TRBD1	TRBJ1-1	CASSLTGITEAFF	TGTGCCAGCAGTCTGACAGGGATTACTGAAGCTTTCTTT
TRBV7-2	-	TRBD2	TRBJ2-2	CASSFTSGVGTGELFF	TGTGCCAGCAGCTTTACTAGCGGGGTTGGCACCGGGGAGCTGTTTTTT
TRBV30	-	-	TRBJ1-2	CAWSAPASPYGYTF	TGTGCCTGGAGTGCCCCGGCCAGCCCCTATGGCTACACCTTC
TRBV5-1	few	-	TRBJ2-3	CASSSGGASTDTQYF	TGCGCCAGCAGCTCGGGGGGCGCTAGCACAGATACGCAGTATTTT
TRBV5-1	-	-	TRBJ2-1	CASSPPEGVDNEQFF	TGCGCCAGCAGCCCGCCGGAGGGTGTTGACAATGAGCAGTTCTTC
TRBV4-1	-	-	TRBJ1-1	CASSQEEGRTEAFF	TGCGCCAGCAGCCAAGAGGAGGGCAGAACTGAAGCTTTCTTT
TRBV7-6	-	TRBD2	TRBJ2-1	CASSHELAGDRNEQFF	TGTGCCAGCAGCCACGAACTAGCGGGAGACAGGAATGAGCAGTTCTTC
TRBV20-1	-	-	TRBJ1-1	CSARPPTVVNTEAFF	TGCAGTGCTAGACCTCCGACAGTCGTGAACACTGAAGCTTTCTTT
TRBV7-6	few	-	TRBJ1-2	CASSLDRGPNYGYTF	TGTGCCAGCAGCTTAGACCGGGGGCCTAACTATGGCTACACCTTC
TRBV7-2	-	TRBD1	TRBJ2-4	CASRKTGAEGIQYF	TGTGCCAGCAGAAAGACAGGGGCCGAGGGCATTCAGTACTTC
TRBV30	few	-	TRBJ1-1	CAWSVRGGQAVMAFF	TGTGCCTGGAGTGTACGGGGAGGTCAGGCGGTCATGGCTTTCTTT
TRBV4-1	few	TRBD1	TRBJ2-7	CASSQARTGSYEQYF	TGCGCCAGCAGCCAAGCCCGGACAGGCTCCTACGAGCAGTACTTC
TRBV11-2	-	-	TRBJ1-1	CASSLGRGGENTEAFF	TGTGCCAGCAGCTTAGGACGGGGAGGCGAGAACACTGAAGCTTTCTTT
TRBV7-2	few	-	TRBJ2-2	CASSSIVVGGELFF	TGTGCCAGCAGCTCCATCGTGGTGGGGGGGGAGCTGTTTTTT
TRBV11-3	few	-	TRBJ2-5	CASSPLGGTETQYF	TGTGCCAGCAGCCCCCTTGGGGGGACAGAGACCCAGTACTTC
TRBV10-3	-	-	TRBJ2-7	CAISGLEGRYEQYF	TGTGCCATCAGTGGACTAGAAGGAAGATACGAGCAGTACTTC
TRBV27	-	-	TRBJ1-5	CASSPLRQVYSNQPQHF	TGTGCCAGCAGTCCTCTCCGACAGGTGTATAGCAATCAGCCCCAGCATTTT
TRBV5-1	few	TRBD1	TRBJ1-5	CASGTGDSNQPQHF	TGCGCCAGCGGGACAGGGGATAGCAATCAGCCCCAGCATTTT
TRBV4-3	-	-	TRBJ1-1	CASSQDARGWRNEAFF	TGCGCCAGCAGCCAAGACGCGAGGGGTTGGCGGAATGAAGCTTTCTTT
TRBV6-5	-	-	TRBJ1-6	CASSCLGGGGASPLHF	TGTGCCAGCAGTTGCCTGGGAGGAGGTGGTGCTTCACCCCTCCACTTT